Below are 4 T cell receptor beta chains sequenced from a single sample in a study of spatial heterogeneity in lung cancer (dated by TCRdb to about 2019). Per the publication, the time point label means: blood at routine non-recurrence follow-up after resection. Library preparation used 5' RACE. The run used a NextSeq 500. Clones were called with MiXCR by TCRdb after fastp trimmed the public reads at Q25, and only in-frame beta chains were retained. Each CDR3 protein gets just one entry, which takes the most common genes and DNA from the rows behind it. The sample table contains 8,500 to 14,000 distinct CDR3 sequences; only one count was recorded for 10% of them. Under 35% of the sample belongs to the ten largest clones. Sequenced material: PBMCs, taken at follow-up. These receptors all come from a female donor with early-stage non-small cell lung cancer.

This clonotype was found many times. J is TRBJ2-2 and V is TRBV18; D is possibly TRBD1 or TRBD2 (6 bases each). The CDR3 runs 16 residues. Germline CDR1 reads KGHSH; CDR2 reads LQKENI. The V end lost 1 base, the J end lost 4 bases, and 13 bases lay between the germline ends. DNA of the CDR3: TGTGCCAGCTCACCACGGGGGGCGCCGAGCACCGGGGAGCTGTTTTTT. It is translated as CASSPRGAPSTGELFF. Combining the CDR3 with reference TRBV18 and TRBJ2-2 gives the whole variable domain NAGVMQNPRHLVRRRGQEARLRCSPMKGHSHVYWYRQLPEEGLKFMVYLQKENIIDESGMPKERFSAEFPKEGPSILRIQQVVRGDSAAYFCASSPRGAPSTGELFFGEGSRLTVL.

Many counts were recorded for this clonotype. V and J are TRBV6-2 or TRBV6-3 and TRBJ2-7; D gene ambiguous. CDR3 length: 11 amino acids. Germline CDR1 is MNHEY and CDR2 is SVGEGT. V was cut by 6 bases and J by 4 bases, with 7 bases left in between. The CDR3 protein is CASSAWYEQYF. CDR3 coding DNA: TGTGCCAGCAGCGCTTGGTACGAGCAGTACTTC.

CDR3 residues: CASSTRGGQGAYDSGTQYF. The DNA of the CDR3 is TGTGCCAGCAGCACCAGAGGAGGGCAGGGGGCATACGATAGTGGGACCCAGTACTTC. J is TRBJ2-5 and V is TRBV12-3 or TRBV12-4; 8 positions match TRBD1. CDR3 length equals 19 residues. Germline trimming cut 6 bases from V and 7 bases from J; bases unmatched to any gene: 25.

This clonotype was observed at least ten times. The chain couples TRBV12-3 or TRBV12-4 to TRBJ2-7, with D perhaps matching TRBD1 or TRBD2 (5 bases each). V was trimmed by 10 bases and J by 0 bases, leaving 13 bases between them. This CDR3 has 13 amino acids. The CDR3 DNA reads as TGTGCCACGAGGGACCCGAGCTCCTACGAGCAGTACTTC. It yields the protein CATRDPSSYEQYF.